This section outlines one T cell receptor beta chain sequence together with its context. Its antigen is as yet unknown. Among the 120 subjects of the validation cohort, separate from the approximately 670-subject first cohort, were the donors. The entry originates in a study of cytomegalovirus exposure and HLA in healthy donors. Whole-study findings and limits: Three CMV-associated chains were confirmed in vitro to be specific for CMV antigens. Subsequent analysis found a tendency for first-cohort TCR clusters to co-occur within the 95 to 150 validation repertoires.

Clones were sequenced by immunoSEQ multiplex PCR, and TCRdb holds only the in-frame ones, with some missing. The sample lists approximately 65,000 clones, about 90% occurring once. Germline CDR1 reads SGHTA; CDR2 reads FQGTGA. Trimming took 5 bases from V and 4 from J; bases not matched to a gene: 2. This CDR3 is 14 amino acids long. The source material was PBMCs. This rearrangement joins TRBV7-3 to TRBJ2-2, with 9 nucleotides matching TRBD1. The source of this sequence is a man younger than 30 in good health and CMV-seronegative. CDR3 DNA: TGTGCCAGCAGCACAGGGGGCGCCACCGGGGAGCTGTTTTTT. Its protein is CASSTGGATGELFF.